The rows below give T cell receptor beta chains drawn from one sample of a study of T cell changes during pregnancy in multiple sclerosis. TCRdb keeps only in-frame clones here, not all; method: immunoSEQ multiplex PCR. The sample consists of some 60,000 clones, roughly 91% of them appearing once. The material sequenced was peripheral blood, taken in the second trimester of pregnancy. These receptors were obtained from a female donor with multiple sclerosis, enrolled in a pregnancy study. Each CDR3 is given without its conserved first and last residue.

TRBV27,ASKTQGQPKEQY
TRBV5-1,ASSVGQGAGEQY
TRBV6-5,ASSLLDRVPYEQY
TRBV5-6,ASSLPTGGGSGGYT
TRBV4-3,ASSQPRDRGRQTQY
TRBV11-1,ASSFGLEQETQY
TRBV27,ASSWRAGQAF
TRBV7-8,ASSLELGETQY
TRBV2,ASSEGWTGNGYT
TRBV5-8,ASSRFGETQY
TRBV5-1,ASSLRGGSYNEQF
TRBV5-4,ASSWTAGGLDTQY
TRBV30,AWSGGDTYQPQH
TRBV5-4,ASSLGGTNTEAF
TRBV10-3,AISETGSSYNSPLH
TRBV5-1,ASSALGDTTSMKLF
TRBV7-2,ASSLVAGGSSEQF
TRBV9,ASQGVNYGYT
TRBV2,ASSGYGEAEQF
TRBV7-2,ASSLSGGAWDTQY